Listed here are 17 T cell receptor beta chains from one sample, sequenced in a study of CD8 T cells in ankylosing spondylitis. TCRdb passed the 5' RACE reads through MiXCR, listing each CDR3 protein once. The table includes about 240,000 distinct CDR3 sequences, less than 10% detected once. Sequenced input: blood, either unsorted or a sorted T cell fraction (not recorded which). The receptors originated from a male donor with ankylosing spondylitis or in good health (not recorded which).

This clonotype appeared a few times. This chain connects TRBV16 to TRBJ2-1; no firm D call. This CDR3 region has 14 residues. Germline V gives CDR1 KGHSY, CDR2 FQNENV. V was pared by 0 bases and J by 4 bases, with 7 bases between. The CDR3 nucleotides read TGTGCCAGCAGCCAATCCTTAAATTACAATGAGCAGTTCTTC. It specifies CASSQSLNYNEQFF.

This clonotype has a handful of counts. The chain links TRBV20-1 to TRBJ2-7; maybe TRBD1 (7 bases). The CDR3 totals 15 residues. CDR1 and CDR2 from the germline V gene are DFQATT and SNEGSKA (reference sequence). Between the trimmed V and J ends, which lost 3 bases and 5 bases, there was a span of 20 bases. The CDR3 DNA reads as TGCAGTGCTAGTGACGCGAGGAGGGGGCGGAACGAGCAGTACTTC. This gives the protein CSASDARRGRNEQYF.

This clonotype was observed at least ten times. The chain employs TRBV3-1 and TRBJ2-2, with no clear D. The CDR3 contains 14 residues. Germline assignment: CDR1 LGHDT and CDR2 YNNKEL (reference sequence). Deletions cut 0 bases from V and 7 bases from J, with 9 bases between. This CDR3 is CASSQDRISGELFF. The CDR3 region has the DNA TGTGCCAGCAGCCAAGACAGGATCAGCGGGGAGCTGTTTTTT.

The sample holds a few counts of this clonotype. V usage is TRBV27 and J usage is TRBJ2-5; TRBD2 agrees at 10 bases. The CDR3 consists of 15 residues. The germline V gene has CDR1 MNHEY and CDR2 SMNVEV (reference sequence). V trimming: 4 bases; J trimming: 5 bases; junction bases outside the gene matches: 7. In DNA form, the CDR3 reads TGTGCCAGCAGTTACGGTCTAGCGGGAGTGGAGACCCAGTACTTC. Its protein product is CASSYGLAGVETQYF.

Ten or more counts support this clonotype. This chain's CDR3 is CSARDRARSRGYTF. CDR3 bases: TGCAGTGCTAGAGACCGGGCACGCTCTCGAGGCTACACCTTC. This chain connects TRBV20-1 to TRBJ1-2; D is unresolved. This CDR3 has 14 amino acids. Germline CDR1 is DFQATT and CDR2 is SNEGSKA (reference sequence). V was shortened by 0 bases and J by 8 bases, with 16 bases between the two germline ends.

Many counts were recorded for this clonotype. The chain combines TRBV28 with TRBJ2-7; 7 bases match TRBD1. The V segment lost 2 bases and the J segment 2 bases; nucleotides outside the gene matches: 9. CDR3 length: 16 residues. Germline V gives CDR1 MDHEN, CDR2 SYDVKM. This CDR3 reads CASSLPHPGQTYEQYF. The CDR3 nucleotides are TGTGCCAGCAGTTTACCACATCCGGGACAGACCTACGAGCAGTACTTC.

This clonotype was seen only a few times. This chain uses TRBV30 with TRBJ2-1; weak D call: TRBD2 (8 bases). The CDR3 loop spans 15 amino acids. The V end was cut by 5 bases, the J end by 4 bases, with 18 bases between. Germline V CDR1 and CDR2: GTSNPN, SVGIG (reference sequence). The CDR3 nucleotides read TGTGCCTGGCAGGGGGGGACTAGAGTATACAATGAGCAGTTCTTC. It specifies CAWQGGTRVYNEQFF.

CDR3 residues: CAWIPLGGRLDTQYF. CDR3 sequence (DNA): TGTGCCTGGATCCCTTTGGGGGGGCGCCTAGATACGCAGTATTTT. The rearrangement uses TRBV30 and TRBJ2-3; D might be TRBD2 (7 bases). The CDR3 is made up of 15 amino acids. Looked up from germline, CDR1 is GTSNPN and CDR2 is SVGIG (reference sequence). The V and J ends lost 4 bases and 5 bases respectively, with 19 bases between them.

As concerns this clonotype: One end of the junction does not line up with germline, which may come from a read error. The chain has TRBV4-2 and TRBJ1-1; no clear D. Germline loops: CDR1 LGHNA, CDR2 YNFKEQ. The CDR3 loop spans 14 amino acids. The CDR3, as DNA: TGTGCCATCAGCCCCGCGACCCTGAACACTGAAGCTTTCTTT. It encodes CAISPATLNTEAFF.

A few counts support this clonotype. The chain uses TRBV12-3 or TRBV12-4 and TRBJ2-7; 7 bases line up with TRBD1. The CDR3 has 14 residues. The V segment lost 7 bases and the J segment 3 bases; nucleotides outside the gene matches: 9. The CDR3 DNA follows: TGTGCCAGCACCACAGGGGACCGTATCTACGAGCAGTACTTC. It translates to CASTTGDRIYEQYF.

This clonotype was seen many times. This sequence joins TRBV7-2 and TRBJ2-5, with 13 bases that match TRBD2. The CDR3 totals 16 residues. Germline V gene sequence: CDR1 SGHTA, CDR2 FQGNSA. Unmatched junction bases numbered 8, after V lost 5 bases and J lost 5 bases. The CDR3 loop is CASSLPGLAGMETQYF. CDR3 nucleotide sequence: TGTGCCAGCAGCCTTCCGGGACTAGCGGGAATGGAGACCCAGTACTTC. Drawing the rest from reference TRBV7-2 and TRBJ2-5, the complete variable domain is GAGVSQSPSNKVTEKGKDVELRCDPISGHTALYWYRQSLGQGLEFLIYFQGNSAPDKSGLPSDRFSAERTGGSVSTLTIQRTQQEDSAVYLCASSLPGLAGMETQYFGPGTRLLVL.

CDR3 coding DNA: TGTGCCAGCAGTTACTCGAATGAGGGGGTGGACTACACCTTC. This sequence encodes CASSYSNEGVDYTF. This sequence joins TRBV6-5 and TRBJ1-2; perhaps TRBD1 as D (6 bases). The CDR3 consists of 14 residues. V dropped 0 bases and J dropped 10 bases, with 15 bases sitting between them. CDR1 and CDR2 (germline): MNHEY, SVGAGI.

This clonotype was found many times. V is TRBV7-9 and J is TRBJ2-1; unclear D gene. This CDR3 is built from 13 residues. Per germline, CDR1 SEHNR and CDR2 FQNEAQ (reference sequence). V was shortened by 1 base and J by 8 bases, with 9 bases between the two germline ends. CDR3 region: CASSLVEADEQFF. The CDR3 nucleotides read TGTGCCAGCAGCTTAGTAGAAGCCGATGAGCAGTTCTTC.

The V gene is TRBV12-3 or TRBV12-4, the J gene TRBJ2-5; 9 bases map to TRBD2. Trimming cost V 8 bases and J 3 bases; bases outside gene matches: 10. The CDR3 length is 15 residues. The CDR3 protein is CASAGGPSRKETQYF. DNA of the CDR3: TGTGCCAGCGCGGGAGGGCCCTCTAGGAAAGAGACCCAGTACTTC.

V gene TRBV3-1 combines with J gene TRBJ2-5, with 10 positions matching TRBD1. With 1 base clipped from V and 0 bases from J, the junction kept 2 bases outside the gene matches. The germline V gene has CDR1 LGHDT and CDR2 YNNKEL (reference sequence). CDR3 length: 16 amino acids. The CDR3 region has the DNA TGTGCCAGCAGCCAAGGGACAGGGGGTTACCAAGAGACCCAGTACTTC. Its translation: CASSQGTGGYQETQYF.

This clonotype was counted at least ten times. The V gene is TRBV19, the J gene TRBJ2-1; 7 bases line up with TRBD2. V shed 8 bases, J shed 10 bases, and the junction held 11 bases outside the gene matches. The CDR3 extends over 13 amino acids. CDR1 and CDR2 (germline): LNHDA, SQIVND (reference sequence). Written as DNA, the CDR3 is TGTGCCAGTTCTCTAGCGGAGCCCCTCGAGCAGTTCTTC. Encoded protein: CASSLAEPLEQFF.

This clonotype was found many times. CDR3 sequence reads: CSAIPLAGAYNEQFF. The CDR3 DNA is TGCAGTGCTATTCCTCTGGCGGGGGCCTACAATGAGCAGTTCTTC. The rearrangement uses TRBV20-1 and TRBJ2-1; TRBD2 matches at 7 bases. Germline CDR1 and CDR2: DFQATT and SNEGSKA (reference sequence). Germline trimming cut 4 bases from V and 2 bases from J; bases unmatched to any gene: 8. The CDR3 has 15 residues.